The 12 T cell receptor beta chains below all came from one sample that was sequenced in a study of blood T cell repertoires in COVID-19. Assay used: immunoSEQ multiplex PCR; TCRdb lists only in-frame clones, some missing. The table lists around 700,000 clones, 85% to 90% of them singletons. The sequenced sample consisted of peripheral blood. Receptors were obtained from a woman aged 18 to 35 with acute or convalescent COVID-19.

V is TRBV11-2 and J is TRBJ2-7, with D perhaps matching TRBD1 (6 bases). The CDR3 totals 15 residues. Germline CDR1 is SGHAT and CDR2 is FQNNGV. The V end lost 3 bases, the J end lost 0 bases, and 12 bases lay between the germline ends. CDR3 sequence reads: CASSLRGILSYEQYF. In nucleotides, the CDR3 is TGTGCCAGCAGCTTGAGGGGGATTCTCTCCTACGAGCAGTACTTC.

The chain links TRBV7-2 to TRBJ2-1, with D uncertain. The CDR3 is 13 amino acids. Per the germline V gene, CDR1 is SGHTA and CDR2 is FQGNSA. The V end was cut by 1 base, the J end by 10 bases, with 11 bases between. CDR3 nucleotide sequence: TGTGCCAGCAGCTTAGAATTTGGGCAGGAGCAGTTCTTC. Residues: CASSLEFGQEQFF.

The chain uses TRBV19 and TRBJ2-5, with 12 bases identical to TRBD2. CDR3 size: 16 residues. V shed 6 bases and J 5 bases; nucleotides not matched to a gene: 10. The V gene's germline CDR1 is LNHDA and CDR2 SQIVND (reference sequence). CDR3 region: CASRLVPSGGAETQYF. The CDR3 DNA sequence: TGTGCCAGTAGATTGGTACCTAGCGGGGGGGCGGAGACCCAGTACTTC.

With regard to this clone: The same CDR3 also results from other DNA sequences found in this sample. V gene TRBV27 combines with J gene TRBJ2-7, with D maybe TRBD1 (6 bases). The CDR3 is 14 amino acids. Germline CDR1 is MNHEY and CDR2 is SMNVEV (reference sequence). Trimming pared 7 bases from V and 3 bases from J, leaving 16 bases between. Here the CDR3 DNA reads TGTGCCAGCAAGAGGGCCGGGACATTCTACGAGCAGTACTTC. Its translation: CASKRAGTFYEQYF.

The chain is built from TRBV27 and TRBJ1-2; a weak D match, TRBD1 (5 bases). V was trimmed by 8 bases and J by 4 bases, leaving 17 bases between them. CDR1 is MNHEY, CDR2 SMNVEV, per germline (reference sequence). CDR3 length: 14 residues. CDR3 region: CASGQGAGGYGYTF. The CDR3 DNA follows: TGTGCCAGCGGCCAGGGAGCGGGGGGCTATGGCTACACCTTC.

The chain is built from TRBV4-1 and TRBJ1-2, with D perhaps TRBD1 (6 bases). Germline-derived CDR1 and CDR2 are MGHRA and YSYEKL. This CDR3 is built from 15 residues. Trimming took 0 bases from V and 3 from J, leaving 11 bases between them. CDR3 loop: CASSQDAGVDYGYTF. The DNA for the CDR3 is TGCGCCAGCAGCCAAGATGCAGGGGTGGACTATGGCTACACCTTC.

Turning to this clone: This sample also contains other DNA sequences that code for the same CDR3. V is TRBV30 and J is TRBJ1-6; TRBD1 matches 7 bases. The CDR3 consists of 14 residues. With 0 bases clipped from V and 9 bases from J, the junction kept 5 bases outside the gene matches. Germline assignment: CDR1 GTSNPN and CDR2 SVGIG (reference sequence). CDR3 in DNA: TGTGCCTGGAGTGTGGCAGGGGGAGGTTCACCCCTCCACTTT. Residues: CAWSVAGGGSPLHF.

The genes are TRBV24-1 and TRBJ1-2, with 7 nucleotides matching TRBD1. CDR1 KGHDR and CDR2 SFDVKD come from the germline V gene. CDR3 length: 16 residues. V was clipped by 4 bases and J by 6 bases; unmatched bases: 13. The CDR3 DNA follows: TGTGCCACCAGTGACAGCAACCGGGACAGAAAAAATGGCTACACCTTC. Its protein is CATSDSNRDRKNGYTF.

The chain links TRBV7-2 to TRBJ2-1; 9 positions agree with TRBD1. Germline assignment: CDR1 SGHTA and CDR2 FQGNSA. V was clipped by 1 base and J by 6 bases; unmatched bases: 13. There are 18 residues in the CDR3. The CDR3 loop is CASSLGGLTGGRGNEQFF. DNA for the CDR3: TGTGCCAGCAGCTTAGGGGGATTAACAGGGGGCAGGGGCAATGAGCAGTTCTTC.

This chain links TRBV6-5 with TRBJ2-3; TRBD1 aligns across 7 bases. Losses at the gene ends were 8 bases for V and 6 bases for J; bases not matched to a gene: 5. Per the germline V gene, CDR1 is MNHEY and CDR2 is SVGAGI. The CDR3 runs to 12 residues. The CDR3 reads CASGRGYDTQYF. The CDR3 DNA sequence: TGTGCCAGCGGCAGGGGGTACGATACGCAGTATTTT.

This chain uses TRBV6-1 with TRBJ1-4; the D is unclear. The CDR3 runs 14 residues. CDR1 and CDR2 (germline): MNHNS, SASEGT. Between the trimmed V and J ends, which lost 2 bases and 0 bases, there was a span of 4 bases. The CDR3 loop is CASSERATNEKLFF. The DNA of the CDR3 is TGTGCCAGCAGTGAACGGGCAACTAATGAAAAACTGTTTTTT.

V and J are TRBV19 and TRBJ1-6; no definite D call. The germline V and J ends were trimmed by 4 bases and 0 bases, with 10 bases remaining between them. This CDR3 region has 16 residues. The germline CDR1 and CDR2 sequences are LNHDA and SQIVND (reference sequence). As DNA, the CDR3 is TGTGCCAGTAGTAAATCACCGAGCTCCTATAATTCACCCCTCCACTTT. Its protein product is CASSKSPSSYNSPLHF.